Below, 30 T cell receptor beta chains from the same sample are listed, as sequenced in a study of T cell repertoires in urothelial bladder cancer. Measured with immunoSEQ multiplex PCR; TCRdb has only the in-frame clones, and not every one. The repertoire holds around 910 clones, with about 78% as singletons. The sequenced sample consisted of tumor-infiltrating cells from bladder cancer. These receptors came from a human donor with urothelial carcinoma.

The rearrangement links TRBV6-1 to TRBJ1-6; D ambiguous. Trimming left V 4 bases short and J 7 bases short, with 20 bases between. CDR3 length: 17 residues. Germline V gives CDR1 MNHNS, CDR2 SASEGT. The CDR3, as DNA: TGTGCCAGCAGTGGAGGGTTTGAGGTGCTTTTGAATTCACCCCTCCACTTT. This translates into CASSGGFEVLLNSPLHF.

J is TRBJ2-1 and V is TRBV7-9, with D possibly TRBD1 on 6 matching bases. Germline V lookup: CDR1 SEHNR, CDR2 FQNEAQ (reference sequence). This CDR3 contains 17 residues. The V end was cut by 6 bases, the J end by 8 bases, with 26 bases between. CDR3 in DNA: TGTGCCAGCAGGCCGACAGGCGGCAAAAGTTCGGCCGATGAGCAGTTCTTC. Translating it yields CASRPTGGKSSADEQFF. Full variable domain (remainder filled in from reference TRBV7-9 and TRBJ2-1): DTGVSQNPRHKITKRGQNVTFRCDPISEHNRLYWYRQTLGQGPEFLTYFQNEAQLEKSRLLSDRFSAERPKGSFSTLEIQRTEQGDSAMYLCASRPTGGKSSADEQFFGPGTRLTVL.

The chain uses TRBV7-2 and TRBJ2-1, with a weak D call TRBD2 (6 bases). CDR3 length: 15 amino acids. Per the germline V gene, CDR1 is SGHTA and CDR2 is FQGNSA. Between the trimmed V and J ends, which lost 5 bases and 5 bases, there was a span of 16 bases. As DNA, the CDR3 is TGTGCCAGCAGCCACCGCGGGAAGCCGAACAATGAGCAGTTCTTC. Residues: CASSHRGKPNNEQFF.

The chain links TRBV6-6 to TRBJ2-7; D call uncertain. Germline-derived CDR1 and CDR2 are MNHNY and SVGAGI (reference sequence). The CDR3 covers 14 residues. Trimming stripped 0 bases from V and 4 bases from J, with 10 bases between. The CDR3 sequence is CASSYSPTGYEQYV. The CDR3, as DNA: TGTGCCAGCAGTTACTCCCCCACGGGTTACGAGCAGTACGTC.

V and J are TRBV5-5 and TRBJ2-7, with D perhaps TRBD1 (5 bases). Germline assignment: CDR1 SGHKS and CDR2 YYEKEE (reference sequence). The CDR3 extends over 13 amino acids. V was shortened by 8 bases and J by 5 bases, with 17 bases between the two germline ends. The CDR3 region is CARSPQGSNEQYV. For the CDR3, the DNA is TGTGCCAGAAGCCCCCAGGGTAGTAACGAGCAGTACGTC.

The CDR3 bases are TGCGCCAGCAGCTCCGGGACAGGGGATGGCTACACCTTC. This encodes CASSSGTGDGYTF. The chain couples TRBV5-1 to TRBJ1-2, with 10 bases that match TRBD1. The length of the CDR3 is 13 residues. From germline, CDR1 is SGHRS and CDR2 YFSETQ. Trimming at V came to 3 bases and at J to 6 bases, leaving 2 bases not matched to a gene.

This chain links TRBV15 with TRBJ1-5; no reliable D call. Germline lookup yields CDR1 LNHNV and CDR2 YYDKDF (reference sequence). The CDR3 covers 14 residues. Trimming cost V 7 bases and J 5 bases, with 15 bases left between them. In DNA, the CDR3 is TGTGCCACCATCGAGCACTTGGGATATCAGCCCCAGCATTTT. Translated: CATIEHLGYQPQHF.

The chain uses TRBV29-1 and TRBJ1-1; 7 nucleotides line up with TRBD1. Germline V gives CDR1 SQVTM, CDR2 ANQGSEA. The J segment lost 4 bases and the V segment lost 6 bases, leaving 11 bases of the junction unmatched. The CDR3 spans 14 residues. The CDR3 is CSVQRRSGGTEAFF. CDR3 in DNA: TGCAGCGTCCAGCGTAGGTCAGGGGGCACTGAAGCTTTCTTT.

The gene calls are TRBV7-9 and TRBJ2-5; D possibly corresponds to TRBD2 (6 bases). The CDR3 has 15 amino acids. Germline CDR1 is SEHNR and CDR2 is FQNEAQ (reference sequence). The V and J ends lost 4 bases and 5 bases respectively, with 17 bases between them. CDR3 DNA sequence: TGTGCCAGCAGCTCCCAGAGCCGGGGGAGGGAGACCCAGTACTTC. This translates into CASSSQSRGRETQYF.

The chain has TRBV7-9 and TRBJ2-1; 7 bases agree with TRBD1. The CDR3 loop spans 13 amino acids. Germline CDR1 reads SEHNR; CDR2 reads FQNEAQ (reference sequence). V trimming: 0 bases; J trimming: 10 bases; junction bases outside the gene matches: 3. Here the CDR3 DNA reads TGTGCCAGCAGCTTAGCTACCAGGGGGGAGCAGTTCTTC. It translates to CASSLATRGEQFF.

The chain employs TRBV27 and TRBJ1-1; TRBD1 matches 12 bases. This CDR3 has 16 residues. Germline CDR1 MNHEY, CDR2 SMNVEV (reference sequence). Trimming cost V 5 bases and J 5 bases; bases outside gene matches: 9. CDR3 nucleotide sequence: TGTGCCAGCAGTGGCGGGACAGGGGGCGCGAGGACTGAAGCTTTCTTT. It translates to CASSGGTGGARTEAFF.

This sequence joins TRBV5-4 and TRBJ1-3; D is uncertain. V was trimmed by 1 base and J by 0 bases, leaving 11 bases between them. The CDR3 runs to 16 residues. CDR1 is SGHNT and CDR2 is YYREEE in the germline V gene (reference sequence). The CDR3 DNA sequence: TGTGCCAGCAGCTTGAAAAACACAAACTCTGGAAACACCATATATTTT. Its protein is CASSLKNTNSGNTIYF.

The rearrangement uses TRBV7-9 and TRBJ2-7; tentatively, D is TRBD1 (5 bases). The CDR3 runs to 13 residues. Germline V lookup: CDR1 SEHNR, CDR2 FQNEAQ (reference sequence). The V and J ends lost 9 bases and 5 bases respectively, with 17 bases between them. CDR3 sequence (DNA): TGTGCCAGAAGCCCCCAGGGTAGTAACGAGCAGTACGTC. Translation: CARSPQGSNEQYV.

The gene calls are TRBV30 and TRBJ1-4; TRBD1 matches 7 bases. The CDR3 runs 13 residues. Germline V gene data show CDR1 as GTSNPN and CDR2 as SVGIG (reference sequence). V shed 5 bases and J 3 bases; nucleotides not matched to a gene: 3. The CDR3 region is CAWAGQPNEKLFF. The CDR3 region has the DNA TGTGCCTGGGCGGGACAGCCTAATGAAAAACTGTTTTTT. The full variable domain, with the rest looked up from reference TRBV30 and TRBJ1-4, is SQTIHQWPATLVQPVGSPLSLECTVEGTSNPNLYWYRQAAGRGLQLLFYSVGIGQISSEVPQNLSASRPQDRQFILSSKKLLLSDSGFYLCAWAGQPNEKLFFGSGTQLSVL.

This clone was seen a single time. The chain links TRBV19 to TRBJ2-1, with D maybe TRBD1 (7 bases). Trimming left V 5 bases short and J 4 bases short, with 15 bases between. The CDR3 covers 15 residues. Germline CDR1 and CDR2: LNHDA and SQIVND (reference sequence). CDR3 in DNA: TGTGCCAGTAGTCGGCCAGGGGGGCTATACAATGAGCAGTTCTTC. Translated: CASSRPGGLYNEQFF. The variable domain in full, with the rest retrieved from reference TRBV19 and TRBJ2-1, is DGGITQSPKYLFRKEGQNVTLSCEQNLNHDAMYWYRQDPGQGLRLIYYSQIVNDFQKGDIAEGYSVSREKKESFPLTVTSAQKNPTAFYLCASSRPGGLYNEQFFGPGTRLTVL.

The chain carries TRBV6-1 and TRBJ2-7; TRBD2 agrees at 9 bases. Trimming removed 5 bases from V and 1 base from J; junction bases left unmatched: 3. CDR1 is MNHNS and CDR2 is SASEGT in the germline V gene. This CDR3 region has 14 residues. CDR3 in amino acids: CASSTSGRSYEQYF. The CDR3 DNA reads TGTGCCAGCAGTACAAGCGGGAGGTCCTACGAGCAGTACTTC.

The gene calls are TRBV14 and TRBJ2-3, with D possibly matching TRBD1 (6 bases). The CDR3 contains 15 residues. Germline CDR1 and CDR2: SGHDN and FVKESK. V gave up 3 bases and J gave up 5 bases, with 15 bases separating them. The CDR3: CASSQDQGRIDTQYF. The CDR3 DNA is TGTGCCAGCAGCCAGGATCAGGGGCGGATAGATACGCAGTATTTT.

This clone appeared once. V gene TRBV2 combines with J gene TRBJ2-3; TRBD2 matches at 13 bases. Germline trimming cut 6 bases from V and 2 bases from J; bases unmatched to any gene: 5. Germline CDR1 SNHLY, CDR2 FYNNEI. This CDR3 contains 16 residues. CDR3 region: CASSPGLAGDTDTQYF. CDR3 DNA: TGTGCCAGCAGCCCCGGACTAGCGGGGGACACAGATACGCAGTATTTT.

The J gene is TRBJ2-3, the V gene TRBV5-1; 8 bases are a match to TRBD1. CDR3 length: 15 residues. With V trimmed by 2 bases and J by 6 bases, 8 bases remained unmatched. Germline loops: CDR1 SGHRS, CDR2 YFSETQ. The CDR3 bases are TGCGCCAGCAGCTTCCGGACAGGGCGACAGGATACGCAGTATTTT. Amino acid sequence: CASSFRTGRQDTQYF.

This chain uses TRBV7-9 with TRBJ1-1, with TRBD1 identical over 10 bases. This CDR3 has 15 amino acids. Germline trimming cut 2 bases from V and 6 bases from J; bases unmatched to any gene: 6. Germline-derived CDR1 and CDR2 are SEHNR and FQNEAQ (reference sequence). The CDR3 DNA follows: TGTGCCAGCAGCTTAAGACAGGGGGCCGGGGCTGAAGCTTTCTTT. Its protein is CASSLRQGAGAEAFF.

CDR3 region: CASSALTRTSGILYEQYF. The CDR3 DNA is TGCGCCAGCAGTGCCCTAACTCGGACTAGCGGGATTTTGTACGAGCAGTACTTC. The genes are TRBV10-2 and TRBJ2-7; the match to TRBD2 covers 12 bases. V was clipped by 4 bases and J by 4 bases; unmatched bases: 14. From germline, CDR1 is WSHSY and CDR2 SAAADI. CDR3 length equals 18 residues.

The gene calls are TRBV6-6 and TRBJ2-1, with unresolved D. The CDR3 totals 11 residues. Germline V gene data show CDR1 as MNHNY and CDR2 as SVGAGI (reference sequence). Trimming stripped 7 bases from V and 4 bases from J, with 5 bases between. CDR3 region: CASKEYNEQFF. CDR3 nucleotides: TGTGCCAGCAAGGAGTACAATGAGCAGTTCTTC.

This chain uses TRBV10-3 with TRBJ1-1; TRBD1 is a possible D gene (6 bases). The CDR3 has 17 amino acids. CDR1 ENHRY and CDR2 SYGVKD come from the germline V gene. Trimming pared 11 bases from V and 4 bases from J, leaving 29 bases between. CDR3: CASTRGGGRMASTEAFF. The CDR3 nucleotides read TGTGCCTCAACCCGGGGAGGGGGTAGGATGGCAAGCACTGAAGCTTTCTTT.

The V call is TRBV11-2, the J call TRBJ2-3; no clear D. Germline values: CDR1 SGHAT, CDR2 FQNNGV. The CDR3 covers 12 residues. The V end was cut by 1 base, the J end by 6 bases, with 5 bases between. As DNA, the CDR3 is TGTGCCAGCAGCTTAGTCGGGGATACGCAGTATTTT. Protein product: CASSLVGDTQYF.

This clone was counted between two and nine times. The genes are TRBV7-9 and TRBJ1-2; 7 bases are a match to TRBD1. This CDR3 spans 13 amino acids. Trimming at V came to 0 bases and at J to 7 bases, leaving 2 bases not matched to a gene. Per germline, CDR1 SEHNR and CDR2 FQNEAQ (reference sequence). This chain's CDR3 is CASSLAGGSGYTF. CDR3 DNA sequence: TGTGCCAGCAGCTTAGCAGGGGGCTCTGGCTACACCTTC.

The J gene is TRBJ2-3, the V gene TRBV9; 15 nucleotides match TRBD2. Germline loops: CDR1 SGDLS, CDR2 YYNGEE. CDR3 size: 19 residues. V gave up 3 bases and J gave up 0 bases; unmatched junction bases: 8. In DNA, the CDR3 is TGTGCCAGCAGCGGGGGACTAGCGGGGGGCAGTTCTAGCACAGATACGCAGTATTTT. Protein: CASSGGLAGGSSSTDTQYF.

The chain employs TRBV6-5 and TRBJ1-2, with 10 bases that match TRBD1. The ends lost 5 bases at V and 6 bases at J; junction bases unmatched: 9. The CDR3 is 15 residues long. The germline CDR1 and CDR2 sequences are MNHEY and SVGAGI. CDR3 DNA: TGTGCCAGCAGTCCAGGGGACAGGGGACAGGATGGCTACACCTTC. Translating gives CASSPGDRGQDGYTF.

There are a few counts of this clone. DNA for the CDR3: TGTGCCACCAGCAGAGCGACAGGAAGCACAGATACGCAGTATTTT. It codes for CATSRATGSTDTQYF. The chain recombines TRBV15 with TRBJ2-3, with D possibly matching TRBD1 (6 bases). The length of the CDR3 is 15 residues. V lost 1 base to trimming and J lost 0 bases, with 8 bases between them. Germline values: CDR1 LNHNV, CDR2 YYDKDF (reference sequence).

The chain's CDR3 is CAISEGTGELFRVTF. DNA of the CDR3: TGTGCCATCAGTGAGGGGACAGGAGAGCTGTTTAGGGTTACCTTC. This chain joins TRBV10-3 and TRBJ1-2; TRBD1 matches 8 bases. V lost 2 bases, J lost 14 bases, and 16 bases stayed unmatched. Germline CDR1 ENHRY, CDR2 SYGVKD. The CDR3 has 15 residues.

V usage is TRBV6-5 and J usage is TRBJ1-6; D remains ambiguous. The CDR3 runs to 15 residues. The V end was cut by 6 bases, the J end by 1 base, with 10 bases between. Germline assignment: CDR1 MNHEY and CDR2 SVGAGI. CDR3 sequence reads: CASRLAGSYNSPLHF. CDR3 bases: TGTGCCAGCAGACTTGCCGGGTCCTATAATTCACCCCTCCACTTT.